A selection of T cell receptor beta chains follows, all from one sample in a study of human T cells and chemical hapten exposure. TCRdb analysed the RACE reads with MiXCR anew, one entry per CDR3 protein. Among tens of thousands of distinct CDR3 sequences listed, 12% were seen once. This sample comprised whole blood, obtained in connection with sensitization to the hapten diphenylcyclopropenone (DPC). These receptors originate from an older woman with alopecia areata. Some clones in this sample may be carry-over from other donors' samples. The CDR3 runs from the conserved cysteine through the conserved F or W. The D gene is left open where the match is weak. A clone size is listed for some rows: how often the clone was seen (once, few, many), or a class if it is expanded.

TRBJ1-2 | . | TRBD1 | TRBV7-9 | CASSSRDRVGYGYTF | TGTGCCAGCAGCTCCAGGGACAGGGTAGGATATGGCTACACCTTC
TRBJ2-7 | . | . | TRBV5-1 | CASSLGGDWEQYF | TGCGCCAGCAGCTTGGGAGGGGATTGGGAGCAGTACTTC
TRBJ2-6 | many | . | TRBV4-2 | CASSQWGEDSGANVLTF | TGTGCCAGCAGCCAATGGGGGGAGGACTCTGGGGCCAACGTCCTGACTTTC
TRBJ2-1 | few | . | TRBV3-1 | CASTGSSSYNEQFF | TGTGCCAGTACGGGATCAAGCTCCTACAATGAGCAGTTCTTC
TRBJ2-1 | . | . | TRBV18 | CATKPGTNEQFF | TGTGCCACCAAACCGGGGACCAATGAGCAGTTCTTC
TRBJ1-1 | many | . | TRBV12-3/TRBV12-4 | CASGGRGGHLAFF | TGTGCCAGCGGGGGACGGGGGGGGCATTTAGCTTTCTTT
TRBJ1-5 | many | . | TRBV27 | CASSSVREGNQPQHF | TGTGCCAGCAGTTCTGTCAGGGAAGGCAATCAGCCCCAGCATTTT
TRBJ1-6 | . | TRBD1 | TRBV10-2 | CASRQGVNSPLHF | TGCGCCAGCAGGCAGGGGGTAAATTCACCCCTCCACTTT
TRBJ2-5 | many | . | TRBV12-3/TRBV12-4 | CASSFFSGLTQETQYF | TGTGCCAGCAGTTTTTTCTCGGGACTCACCCAAGAGACCCAGTACTTC
TRBJ1-2 | many | . | TRBV6-1 | CASSVEFYGYTF | TGTGCCAGCAGTGTGGAATTCTATGGCTACACCTTC
TRBJ2-1 | . | TRBD1 | TRBV7-6 | CASSFRGRDRGLDEQFF | TGTGCCAGCAGCTTCAGGGGTAGGGACAGGGGGCTCGATGAGCAGTTCTTC
TRBJ2-7 | . | . | TRBV20-1 | CSARESDVLSFYEQYF | TGCAGTGCTAGAGAAAGTGACGTCTTATCCTTCTACGAGCAGTACTTC
TRBJ2-3 | . | TRBD2 | TRBV4-1 | CASSQDLAGVKKYF | TGCGCCAGCAGCCAAGATCTAGCGGGAGTAAAAAAGTATTTT
TRBJ2-5 | many | TRBD2 | TRBV10-2 | CASSGRLAGGETQYF | TGCGCCAGCAGTGGGCGACTAGCGGGAGGAGAGACCCAGTACTTC
TRBJ1-2 | . | . | TRBV7-3 | CASSPTEGVGYTF | TGTGCCAGCAGCCCGACAGAAGGAGTGGGCTACACCTTC
TRBJ2-2 | many | . | TRBV12-3/TRBV12-4 | CASSFQGRATGELFF | TGTGCCAGCAGTTTCCAGGGCAGGGCTACGGGGGAGCTGTTTTTT
TRBJ2-7 | many | . | TRBV6-6 | CASSYPQGLDEQYF | TGTGCCAGCAGTTACCCCCAGGGTCTCGACGAGCAGTACTTC
TRBJ2-3 | . | . | TRBV18 | CASSPPTSTDTQYF | TGTGCCAGCTCCCCTCCGACTAGCACAGATACGCAGTATTTT
TRBJ1-2 | . | TRBD1 | TRBV11-2 | CASSFSGGNYGYTF | TGTGCCAGCAGCTTCTCAGGGGGTAACTATGGCTACACCTTC
TRBJ2-1 | many | TRBD1 | TRBV20-1 | CSAPGQGYNEQFF | TGCAGTGCTCCGGGACAGGGTTACAATGAGCAGTTCTTC
TRBJ1-5 | many | . | TRBV29-1 | CSVTEGNQPQHF | TGCAGCGTTACGGAGGGCAATCAGCCCCAGCATTTT
TRBJ2-3 | . | TRBD2 | TRBV10-3 | CAIRMGGSFYTDTQYF | TGTGCCATCAGGATGGGGGGGAGCTTCTACACAGATACGCAGTATTTT
TRBJ2-3 | many | . | TRBV5-1 | CASSDRVNTDTQYF | TGCGCCAGCAGCGATCGTGTCAACACAGATACGCAGTATTTT
TRBJ1-1 | many | TRBD1 | TRBV4-2 | CASSHGGGEAFF | TGTGCCAGCAGCCACGGAGGGGGCGAGGCTTTCTTT
TRBJ2-7 | . | TRBD1 | TRBV6-5 | CASSYSGQGAYEQYF | TGTGCCAGCAGTTACTCGGGACAGGGGGCCTACGAGCAGTACTTC
TRBJ1-2 | few | . | TRBV5-4 | CASSPEGPYGYTF | TGTGCCAGCAGCCCGGAGGGACCCTATGGCTACACCTTC
TRBJ2-3 | few | . | TRBV7-9 | CASSLDHLGADTQYF | TGTGCCAGCAGCCTAGACCACTTGGGCGCAGATACGCAGTATTTT
TRBJ2-1 | few | TRBD2 | TRBV6-1 | CASTILAGGPYEQFF | TGTGCCAGCACGATTCTAGCGGGGGGGCCCTATGAGCAGTTCTTC
TRBJ2-1 | few | TRBD2 | TRBV27 | CASSHPGGGHNEQFF | TGTGCCAGCAGTCACCCAGGCGGGGGGCACAATGAGCAGTTCTTC
TRBJ1-2 | . | . | TRBV7-9 | CASSPRSTGYTF | TGTGCCAGCAGCCCCCGTTCAACTGGCTACACCTTC
TRBJ2-1 | . | TRBD2 | TRBV2 | CASRTRVRGGSYEQFF | TGTGCCAGCAGGACCCGGGTACGCGGGGGATCCTATGAGCAGTTCTTC
TRBJ2-6 | many | . | TRBV18 | CASSQGRISGANVLTF | TGTGCCAGCTCACAGGGACGAATCTCTGGGGCCAACGTCCTGACTTTC
TRBJ1-1 | many | . | TRBV4-1 | CASSHATEAFF | TGCGCCAGCAGCCACGCCACTGAAGCTTTCTTT
TRBJ1-1 | many | . | TRBV20-1 | CSGPGMFDAEAFF | TGCAGTGGGCCGGGTATGTTTGATGCTGAAGCTTTCTTT
TRBJ1-1 | . | . | TRBV20-1 | CSAINPGGSTEAFF | TGCAGTGCTATAAATCCCGGAGGTAGCACTGAAGCTTTCTTT
TRBJ1-5 | . | . | TRBV6-5 | CASSAQGQPQHF | TGTGCCAGCAGTGCCCAGGGTCAGCCCCAGCATTTT
TRBJ1-5 | . | . | TRBV6-1 | CASSELYGGHQPQHF | TGTGCCAGCAGTGAATTGTACGGGGGGCATCAGCCCCAGCATTTT
TRBJ2-7 | . | TRBD2 | TRBV20-1 | CSASSLAGAYEQYF | TGCAGTGCTAGTTCTCTAGCGGGGGCATACGAGCAGTACTTC
TRBJ2-7 | . | . | TRBV5-1 | CASSLGNYEQYF | TGCGCCAGCAGCTTGGGCAACTACGAGCAGTACTTC
TRBJ2-1 | . | TRBD1 | TRBV7-8 | CASSPRVRQGPNEQFF | TGTGCCAGCAGCCCACGGGTCCGACAGGGACCCAATGAGCAGTTCTTC
TRBJ2-4 | few | TRBD1 | TRBV20-1 | CSARERQGSGDIQYF | TGCAGTGCTAGGGAAAGACAGGGGTCTGGTGACATTCAGTACTTC